The 31 T cell receptor beta chains below come from one sample, sequenced in a study of cytomegalovirus exposure and HLA in healthy donors. A multiplex PCR was run with 60 Vbeta primers and 13 Jbeta primers. Profiled with immunoSEQ multiplex PCR; TCRdb holds only in-frame clones, not every one. This table has 100,000 or so clones, about four fifths appearing once. The material sequenced was PBMCs. The receptors originated from a man aged 40-50 years in good health and CMV-seropositive.

The rearrangement uses TRBV27 and TRBJ1-1; 7 bases are shared with TRBD1. Losses at the gene ends were 8 bases for V and 3 bases for J; bases not matched to a gene: 9. Germline CDR1 MNHEY, CDR2 SMNVEV (reference sequence). The CDR3 totals 14 residues. CDR3 in amino acids: CASGEFRGDTEAFF. The CDR3 nucleotides are TGTGCCAGCGGTGAGTTCAGGGGGGACACTGAAGCTTTCTTT.

This clone was observed a handful of times. This chain links TRBV5-1 with TRBJ2-1; 9 positions agree with TRBD2. The germline gives CDR1 SGHRS, CDR2 YFSETQ. The CDR3 covers 17 residues. J gave up 9 bases and V 4 bases, and 17 bases lay outside the gene matches. In DNA form, the CDR3 reads TGCGCCAGCAGCATTCGTTTGGGTGCGGGAGGGCCCGGTGAGCAGTTCTTC. It specifies CASSIRLGAGGPGEQFF.

The genes are TRBV30 and TRBJ1-1; 7 bases match TRBD1. This CDR3 has 14 amino acids. V trimming: 5 bases; J trimming: 6 bases; junction bases outside the gene matches: 12. Germline CDR1 GTSNPN, CDR2 SVGIG (reference sequence). CDR3 DNA sequence: TGTGCCTGGCTTTTCGGAGGGGGCGCTCCTGAAGCTTTCTTT. The encoded protein is CAWLFGGGAPEAFF. Variable domain in full (rest from reference TRBV30 and TRBJ1-1): SQTIHQWPATLVQPVGSPLSLECTVEGTSNPNLYWYRQAAGRGLQLLFYSVGIGQISSEVPQNLSASRPQDRQFILSSKKLLLSDSGFYLCAWLFGGGAPEAFFGQGTRLTVV.

This clone has only a few counts. This chain uses TRBV5-5 with TRBJ1-6; D is possibly TRBD1 (6 bases). Germline V gene sequence: CDR1 SGHKS, CDR2 YYEKEE (reference sequence). V was clipped by 7 bases and J by 7 bases, with 18 bases between them. This CDR3 has 15 amino acids. The CDR3 DNA sequence: TGTGCCAGCCACGTTATCGACAGGCCCAATTCACCCCTCCACTTT. Translated, it gives CASHVIDRPNSPLHF.

The chain employs TRBV18 and TRBJ2-1; 7 nucleotides align to TRBD1. Germline V gene sequence: CDR1 KGHSH, CDR2 LQKENI. The J segment lost 9 bases and the V segment lost 3 bases, leaving 8 bases of the junction unmatched. The CDR3 runs 14 residues. The CDR3 nucleotides are TGTGCCAGCTCACCTATGAAAGGGGGCTTTGAGCAGTTCTTC. Protein sequence: CASSPMKGGFEQFF.

The V call is TRBV28, the J call TRBJ1-2; D is unclear. Germline CDR1 is MDHEN and CDR2 is SYDVKM. Trimming shortened V by 5 bases and J by 1 base, and 8 bases separated the two germline ends. The CDR3 length is 13 residues. The CDR3 DNA sequence: TGTGCCAGCAGTGTACAGAATAACTATGGCTACACCTTC. It is translated as CASSVQNNYGYTF.

The V call is TRBV2, the J call TRBJ2-7; 9 positions match TRBD2. CDR3 size: 14 residues. Germline CDR1 reads SNHLY; CDR2 reads FYNNEI. V lost 9 bases to trimming and J lost 3 bases; unmatched junction nucleotides: 9. The CDR3 nucleotides are TGTGCCAGTGGGGGTCAGCGGGAGGTCTACGAGCAGTACTTC. Encoded protein: CASGGQREVYEQYF.

The chain carries TRBV7-2 and TRBJ2-7; a weak D match, TRBD2 (6 bases). The CDR3 is 14 amino acids. Trimming shortened V by 5 bases and J by 0 bases, and 11 bases separated the two germline ends. CDR1 is SGHTA and CDR2 is FQGNSA in the germline V gene. For the CDR3, the DNA is TGTGCCAGCAGCACGGAGGGCAGCTCCTACGAGCAGTACTTC. Residues: CASSTEGSSYEQYF.

As concerns this clone: The conserved closing phenylalanine or tryptophan is absent in this CDR3, likely reflecting a read error. The DNA is left out, because the CDR3 cannot be placed on it with certainty; the CDR3 is given as TCRdb lists it. This chain connects TRBV25-1 to TRBJ1-1; the table names TRBD1, a call not compared with the DNA. CDR1 and CDR2 (germline): MGHDK, SYGVNS. Counting both end residues, the CDR3 totals 8 amino acids. The CDR3 region is CASSSGGG.

This clone was counted once. The chain uses TRBV6-6 and TRBJ2-5; TRBD2 might be the D (6 bases). With 5 bases removed from V and 5 bases from J, the gap between germline ends came to 12 bases. Looked up from germline, CDR1 is MNHNY and CDR2 is SVGAGI (reference sequence). This CDR3 is built from 13 residues. In nucleotides, the CDR3 is TGTGCCAGCAGTCCGGCGGGAAGGGAGACCCAGTACTTC. This translates into CASSPAGRETQYF.

In its sample, this clone was seen a few times. The chain carries TRBV18 and TRBJ2-1, with D uncertain. V was shortened by 3 bases and J by 0 bases, with 15 bases between the two germline ends. This CDR3 region has 17 residues. CDR1 and CDR2 (germline): KGHSH, LQKENI. The CDR3 coding sequence is TGTGCCAGCTCACCGCCTCTAGGTTCCAGCTCCTACAATGAGCAGTTCTTC. It encodes CASSPPLGSSSYNEQFF.

The chain is built from TRBV5-5 and TRBJ1-2; no definite D call. Per germline, CDR1 SGHKS and CDR2 YYEKEE (reference sequence). This CDR3 has 13 residues. The V end lost 3 bases, the J end lost 5 bases, and 11 bases lay between the germline ends. The CDR3 loop reads CASSYMGLYGYTF. The CDR3 nucleotides read TGTGCCAGCAGCTATATGGGCCTTTATGGCTACACCTTC. The full variable domain, in which reference TRBV5-5 and TRBJ1-2 provide the parts outside the CDR3, is DAGVTQSPTHLIKTRGQQVTLRCSPISGHKSVSWYQQVLGQGPQFIFQYYEKEERGRGNFPDRFSARQFPNYSSELNVNALLLGDSALYLCASSYMGLYGYTFGSGTRLTVV.

The chain links TRBV9 to TRBJ1-3; D gene unclear. CDR3 length: 13 residues. Germline values: CDR1 SGDLS, CDR2 YYNGEE. V gave up 3 bases and J gave up 2 bases, with 6 bases separating them. CDR3 nucleotide sequence: TGTGCCAGCAGCGCGGTTACTGGAAACACCATATATTTT. As protein: CASSAVTGNTIYF.

This clone was picked up one time. The V and J genes are TRBV28 and TRBJ2-1; 11 nucleotides match TRBD2. This CDR3 has 18 amino acids. Germline V CDR1 and CDR2: MDHEN, SYDVKM. The V segment lost 5 bases and the J segment 6 bases; nucleotides outside the gene matches: 15. The CDR3: CASSPHGSGRALGNEQFF. DNA of the CDR3: TGTGCCAGCAGTCCCCACGGTAGCGGGAGGGCCCTCGGCAATGAGCAGTTCTTC.

V is TRBV29-1 and J is TRBJ1-1, with D unclear. The CDR3 has 12 residues. The V end lost 4 bases, the J end lost 4 bases, and 10 bases lay between the germline ends. Per germline, CDR1 SQVTM and CDR2 ANQGSEA. This chain's CDR3 is CSVARGVTEAFF. Here the CDR3 DNA reads TGCAGCGTTGCGCGGGGTGTCACTGAAGCTTTCTTT.

The count of this clone is one. The CDR3 bases are TGTGCCAGCTCACCATCTAACGTCCAAGAGACCCAGTACTTC. Amino acids: CASSPSNVQETQYF. This chain uses TRBV18 with TRBJ2-5; unclear D gene. Trimming shortened V by 2 bases and J by 1 base, and 8 bases separated the two germline ends. Germline CDR1 and CDR2: KGHSH and LQKENI. This CDR3 is 14 amino acids long.

This chain uses TRBV7-9 with TRBJ2-5; D ambiguous. TRBJ2-7 matches the DNA end more closely, so the J call is doubtful. This CDR3 has 14 amino acids. CDR1 SEHNR and CDR2 FQNEAQ come from the germline V gene (reference sequence). CDR3 sequence reads: CASSPQPSSYEQYF. The CDR3 coding sequence is TGTGCCAGCAGCCCTCAACCGAGCTCCTACGAGCAGTACTTC.

The rearrangement links TRBV7-2 to TRBJ1-2, with 8 bases identical to TRBD1. This CDR3 contains 16 residues. V lost 1 base to trimming and J lost 2 bases; unmatched junction nucleotides: 6. CDR1 is SGHTA, CDR2 FQGNSA, per germline. The DNA for the CDR3 is TGTGCCAGCAGCTTAGATACGCGACAGGGGAACTATGGCTACACCTTC. Its protein product is CASSLDTRQGNYGYTF.

The chain is built from TRBV7-9 and TRBJ2-3; D perhaps matches TRBD1 (6 bases). Trimming pared 5 bases from V and 7 bases from J, leaving 19 bases between. The CDR3 is made up of 15 amino acids. Germline values: CDR1 SEHNR, CDR2 FQNEAQ (reference sequence). CDR3 sequence (DNA): TGTGCCAGCAGCCCAGACAGGCGCCCTTCAAATACGCAGTATTTT. This sequence encodes CASSPDRRPSNTQYF. Filled out from reference TRBV7-9 and TRBJ2-3, the complete variable domain reads DTGVSQNPRHKITKRGQNVTFRCDPISEHNRLYWYRQTLGQGPEFLTYFQNEAQLEKSRLLSDRFSAERPKGSFSTLEIQRTEQGDSAMYLCASSPDRRPSNTQYFGPGTRLTVL.

The CDR3 nucleotides read TGTGCCAGCAGCTCGACAGGAGTCTATGGCTACACCTTC. Its protein product is CASSSTGVYGYTF. The chain has TRBV11-2 and TRBJ1-2; D might be TRBD1 (6 bases). Germline V CDR1 and CDR2: SGHAT, FQNNGV. V dropped 4 bases and J dropped 4 bases, with 10 bases sitting between them. There are 13 residues in the CDR3.

This chain links TRBV18 with TRBJ2-7; 8 nucleotides agree with TRBD1. CDR3 length: 15 residues. The V and J ends lost 2 bases and 0 bases, in that order; junction bases with no gene match: 3. Germline-derived CDR1 and CDR2 are KGHSH and LQKENI. The CDR3 DNA sequence: TGTGCCAGCTCACCATGGACAGGGCTCTCCTACGAGCAGTACTTC. This sequence encodes CASSPWTGLSYEQYF.

As for this clone: The junction and the germline gene differ at one end; a read error may be behind it. This same CDR3 is encoded by further DNA sequences in the sample. The chain uses TRBV10-1 and TRBJ2-1, with unresolved D. The CDR3 is made up of 17 amino acids. Germline V lookup: CDR1 WNHNN, CDR2 SYGVQD (reference sequence). The CDR3 loop reads CASSELTQRSSYNEQFF. Here the CDR3 DNA reads TGCGCTAGCAGTGAATTGACTCAAAGGAGCTCCTACAATGAGCAGTTCTTC.

This clone was found a few times. The rearrangement joins TRBV30 to TRBJ1-5, with a possible D match to TRBD1 (5 bases). Trimming cost V 0 bases and J 6 bases, with 9 bases left between them. Germline V CDR1 and CDR2: GTSNPN, SVGIG (reference sequence). The CDR3 extends over 13 amino acids. The CDR3 DNA is TGTGCCTGGAGTGTGGGGGGAGGTCAGCCCCAGCATTTT. This translates into CAWSVGGGQPQHF.

The rearrangement links TRBV25-1 to TRBJ2-1, with D unclear. V gave up 6 bases and J gave up 13 bases, with 19 bases separating them. CDR3 length equals 13 residues. Per germline, CDR1 MGHDK and CDR2 SYGVNS. The CDR3, as DNA: TGTGCCAGCAGCCCCGGAGATAGTAGGCCACAGTTCTTC. It encodes CASSPGDSRPQFF.

The chain combines TRBV6-5 with TRBJ2-5; D possibly corresponds to TRBD2 (6 bases). Germline loops: CDR1 MNHEY, CDR2 SVGAGI. There are 13 residues in the CDR3. V lost 8 bases and J lost 4, with 14 bases in between. CDR3 sequence reads: CASRWGVGETQYF. The CDR3 DNA reads as TGTGCCAGCCGTTGGGGGGTGGGAGAGACCCAGTACTTC.

The J gene is TRBJ1-6, the V gene TRBV5-4; the D gene is possibly TRBD1 (5 bases). From germline, CDR1 is SGHNT and CDR2 YYREEE (reference sequence). The CDR3 consists of 14 residues. V lost 3 bases and J 6 bases, leaving 10 bases between the germline ends. CDR3 sequence (DNA): TGTGCCAGCAGCTCCTTTCAGGGTAATTCACCCCTCCACTTT. This codes for CASSSFQGNSPLHF. Using reference TRBV5-4 and TRBJ1-6 for the parts outside the CDR3, the full variable domain is ETGVTQSPTHLIKTRGQQVTLRCSSQSGHNTVSWYQQALGQGPQFIFQYYREEENGRGNFPPRFSGLQFPNYSSELNVNALELDDSALYLCASSSFQGNSPLHFGNGTRLTVT.

This clone occurred a few times. V and J are TRBV19 and TRBJ2-3, with D maybe TRBD2 (7 bases). Trimming pared 10 bases from V and 1 base from J, leaving 12 bases between. Germline loops: CDR1 LNHDA, CDR2 SQIVND (reference sequence). There are 13 residues in the CDR3. The CDR3 region has the DNA TGTGCCAAAAGGGGGGGCTGCACAGATACGCAGTATTTT. Its protein product is CAKRGGCTDTQYF.

The chain joins TRBV18 to TRBJ2-2, with unresolved D. Germline values: CDR1 KGHSH, CDR2 LQKENI. The ends were cut back, 4 bases at V and 0 bases at J, with 18 bases in the middle. CDR3 length: 18 residues. The CDR3 DNA reads TGTGCCAGCTCACTAATAGCCCCCACCGATACGAACACCGGGGAGCTGTTTTTT. This encodes CASSLIAPTDTNTGELFF.

This clone appeared a few times. The chain links TRBV7-9 to TRBJ2-7; 9 positions match TRBD2. Germline assignment: CDR1 SEHNR and CDR2 FQNEAQ (reference sequence). The V gene end was trimmed by 3 bases and the J gene end by 3 bases; junction bases not matched to a gene: 6. This CDR3 contains 15 residues. The CDR3 DNA follows: TGTGCCAGCAGCTTTTCTAGCGGGAAAGACTACGAGCAGTACTTC. It encodes CASSFSSGKDYEQYF.

Note on this clone: Other nucleotide sequences from this sample produce the same CDR3. The CDR3 DNA reads TGTGCCAGCAGCTTCTCCGGGTACGAGCAGTACTTC. Translation gives CASSFSGYEQYF. This chain uses TRBV7-2 with TRBJ2-7; D gene ambiguous. CDR1 and CDR2 from the germline V gene are SGHTA and FQGNSA. CDR3 size: 12 residues. The V end was cut by 3 bases, the J end by 4 bases, with 7 bases between.

In this sample, this clone turned up a few times. The J gene is TRBJ2-1, the V gene TRBV5-1; TRBD1 might be the D (7 bases). The V and J ends lost 1 base and 2 bases respectively, with 10 bases between them. Germline CDR1 SGHRS, CDR2 YFSETQ. The CDR3 consists of 15 residues. CDR3 bases: TGCGCCAGCAGCTTGACAGGGGAGGCCTACAATGAGCAGTTCTTC. Translating gives CASSLTGEAYNEQFF.